The text below deals with one T cell receptor (beta chain). The CDR3 is 14 amino acids. Germline V gene lookup returns CDR1 LGHDT and CDR2 YNNKEL (reference sequence). Trimming removed 0 bases at V and 4 bases at J, with 9 bases between. The data belong to a study of blood T cell repertoires in COVID-19. The wider study: COVID-19 samples from acute and convalescent phases originated in the United States, Italy and Spain.

TCRdb's copy holds only in-frame clones and misses some; the assay was immunoSEQ multiplex PCR. The sample shows roughly 150,000 clones, approximately 90% of them seen only once. The chain is built from TRBV3-1 (or the pseudogene TRBV3-2) and TRBJ1-2; D is ambiguous. Sequenced material: peripheral blood. The TCR was taken from a woman at least 80 years old with acute or convalescent COVID-19. CDR3 in DNA: TGTGCCAGCAGCCAAGATCCAAACTCCTATGGCTACACCTTC. This translates into CASSQDPNSYGYTF.